This T cell receptor beta chain was profiled in a study of blood T cells in healthy people across ages. A note on this clonotype: Its antigen is not identified.

Primers used in a second PCR of roughly 6 to 11 cycles were a sample-barcoded 5' primer and a J-beta primer mix. Each cDNA molecule was tagged by a template-switch adaptor that had 12 random nucleotides. TCRdb re-analysed the 5' RACE reads in MiXCR, keeping a single row per CDR3 protein. The sample has about 970,000 distinct CDR3 sequences; 51% are singletons. Notes on the study in general: Across the age range, TCR beta diversity per million T cells fell in a roughly linear way. Long-lived and aged donors differed, with more naive CD4+ cells and higher diversity in the long-lived.

The TCR comes from a woman aged 60 to 75 in good health. The sample comprised blood.

CDR3 DNA: TGTGCCAGCAGTTCCAGGGCTTCAGGTAGCGATGAGCAGTTCTTC. Its protein is CASSSRASGSDEQFF. This chain connects TRBV28 to TRBJ2-1, with D possibly being TRBD1 or TRBD2 (5 bases each). This CDR3 region has 15 residues. The germline CDR1 and CDR2 sequences are MDHEN and SYDVKM. The V gene lost 4 bases and the J gene lost 8 bases, with 18 bases spanning the gap.